This TCR beta chain appears in the sequencing data of a study of OX40 agonist ivuxolimab in advanced cancers. Excluded were patients having autoimmune disease history or systemic immunosuppression. Overall study results and limits: More expanded clones were seen, on average, in CD8+ T cells than in CD4+.

Germline assignment: CDR1 MGHRA and CDR2 YSYEKL. The CDR3 has 15 amino acids. Trimming took off 6 bases at V and 0 bases at J, with 11 bases between the two ends. On this clone itself: What it recognizes is unknown.

Only in-frame clones appear in the TCRdb table, and some are missing; sequencing was by immunoSEQ multiplex PCR. The sample includes 95,000 to 150,000 clones, 93% of them seen just once. This TCR derives from an adult with an advanced solid tumor such as melanoma, head and neck, liver or kidney cancer. The sample consisted of CD4+ or CD8+ T cells sorted from blood, taken in a trial of the OX40 agonist ivuxolimab. The genes are TRBV4-1 and TRBJ2-2, with TRBD2 as a possible D gene (6 bases). This CDR3 is CASSQAGTNTGELFF. The CDR3 DNA follows: TGCGCCAGCAGTCAGGCGGGAACGAACACCGGGGAGCTGTTTTTT.